One and the same sample provided the 27 T cell receptor beta chains below, sequenced in a study of technical replicates of blood from a few donors. TCRdb's table, derived via immunoSEQ multiplex PCR, lists solely in-frame clones and lacks some. The sample has about 85,000 clones; roughly 94% are singletons. Sequenced material: T cells isolated from PBMCs. The receptors were sampled from a human donor in good health.

The chain is built from TRBV7-9 and TRBJ1-2; no clear D gene. This CDR3 is 11 amino acids long. V was trimmed by 2 bases and J by 4 bases, leaving 2 bases between them. Germline assignment: CDR1 SEHNR and CDR2 FQNEAQ (reference sequence). The CDR3 DNA reads as TGTGCCAGCAGCTTACTCTATGGCTACACCTTC. Encoded protein: CASSLLYGYTF.

The chain has TRBV7-9 and TRBJ1-2; 9 bases match TRBD1. The germline gives CDR1 SEHNR, CDR2 FQNEAQ (reference sequence). This CDR3 contains 14 residues. Trimming removed 3 bases from V and 4 bases from J; junction bases left unmatched: 3. DNA of the CDR3: TGTGCCAGCAGCTTGGGACAGGGAGGCTATGGCTACACCTTC. Amino acids: CASSLGQGGYGYTF.

The chain has TRBV30 and TRBJ1-2; D perhaps matches TRBD1 (5 bases). This CDR3 comprises 13 residues. Germline-derived CDR1 and CDR2 are GTSNPN and SVGIG (reference sequence). Trimming pared 2 bases from V and 3 bases from J, leaving 10 bases between. The CDR3 loop reads CAWSPGGDYGYTF. The CDR3 DNA sequence: TGTGCCTGGAGTCCGGGGGGGGACTATGGCTACACCTTC.

This clone was seen a single time. The J gene is TRBJ2-7, the V gene TRBV6-5; 7 positions match TRBD2. From germline, CDR1 is MNHEY and CDR2 SVGAGI. The CDR3 runs to 11 residues. Trimming removed 6 bases from V and 9 bases from J; junction bases left unmatched: 5. CDR3 nucleotide sequence: TGTGCCAGCAGCGCGGGGGAGGGGCAGTACTTC. Encoded protein: CASSAGEGQYF.

This sequence joins TRBV4-1 and TRBJ2-5; no clear D. The CDR3 covers 15 residues. Germline CDR1 and CDR2: MGHRA and YSYEKL. The V end lost 4 bases, the J end lost 5 bases, and 17 bases lay between the germline ends. CDR3 DNA: TGCGCCAGCAGCCTTATTATGGCCCACACGGAGACCCAGTACTTC. Protein product: CASSLIMAHTETQYF.

The V and J genes are TRBV7-2 and TRBJ2-3; D unresolved. Deletions cut 8 bases from V and 5 bases from J, with 11 bases between. This CDR3 is built from 12 residues. The germline V gene encodes CDR1 SGHTA and CDR2 FQGNSA. The CDR3 reads CASSGDLDTQYF. The CDR3 bases are TGTGCCAGCTCTGGAGATTTAGATACGCAGTATTTT. The whole variable domain, filled in from reference TRBV7-2 and TRBJ2-3, reads GAGVSQSPSNKVTEKGKDVELRCDPISGHTALYWYRQSLGQGLEFLIYFQGNSAPDKSGLPSDRFSAERTGGSVSTLTIQRTQQEDSAVYLCASSGDLDTQYFGPGTRLTVL.

The rearrangement joins TRBV7-2 to TRBJ2-7; TRBD2 matches at 7 bases. CDR3 size: 15 residues. Per germline, CDR1 SGHTA and CDR2 FQGNSA. J was trimmed by 2 bases and V by 3 bases; bases with no gene match: 7. CDR3 DNA: TGTGCCAGCAGCTTTGAAGCAGGGACTACCTACGAGCAGTACTTC. Protein product: CASSFEAGTTYEQYF.

J is TRBJ2-6 and V is TRBV5-4; 10 bases are a match to TRBD2. With V trimmed by 4 bases and J by 0 bases, 7 bases remained unmatched. Per germline, CDR1 SGHNT and CDR2 YYREEE (reference sequence). The CDR3 has 18 residues. The CDR3 is CASSVTSGTFSGANVLTF. The CDR3 bases are TGTGCCAGCAGCGTCACTAGCGGGACCTTCTCTGGGGCCAACGTCCTGACTTTC.

This chain connects TRBV6-1 to TRBJ2-3; 9 positions agree with TRBD2. Looked up from germline, CDR1 is MNHNS and CDR2 is SASEGT. V lost 8 bases and J lost 3; bases outside the gene matches: 9. The CDR3 runs 15 residues. The CDR3 DNA reads TGTGCCAGCCTTAGGGCTAGCGGGACTACAGATACGCAGTATTTT. This encodes CASLRASGTTDTQYF.

In this sample, this clone turned up once. V and J are TRBV19 and TRBJ2-3, with a weak D call TRBD2 (5 bases). This CDR3 has 15 amino acids. The ends were cut back, 1 base at V and 0 bases at J, with 8 bases in the middle. Per the germline V gene, CDR1 is LNHDA and CDR2 is SQIVND (reference sequence). The DNA for the CDR3 is TGTGCCAGTAGTATAGGAGGGTCGAGCACAGATACGCAGTATTTT. Translating gives CASSIGGSSTDTQYF.

The CDR3, as DNA: TGTGCCAGCATCGGGGGACAGGGCCTACGTGTTACCTACGAGCAGTACTTC. Translation gives CASIGGQGLRVTYEQYF. This chain uses TRBV28 with TRBJ2-7; TRBD1 agrees at 9 bases. CDR1 is MDHEN, CDR2 SYDVKM, per germline. J gave up 2 bases and V 7 bases, and 15 bases lay outside the gene matches. The CDR3 loop spans 17 amino acids.

V usage is TRBV2 and J usage is TRBJ2-1; D not certain. This CDR3 is built from 15 residues. Per germline, CDR1 SNHLY and CDR2 FYNNEI. Between the trimmed V and J ends, which lost 5 bases and 0 bases, there was a span of 11 bases. The CDR3 region is CASSQIISSYNEQFF. The DNA of the CDR3 is TGTGCCAGCAGTCAGATAATAAGCTCCTACAATGAGCAGTTCTTC.

This sequence joins TRBV13 and TRBJ2-7; 7 nucleotides line up with TRBD1. With V trimmed by 6 bases and J by 0 bases, 5 bases remained unmatched. There are 14 residues in the CDR3. The germline gives CDR1 PRHDT, CDR2 FYEKMQ (reference sequence). The CDR3 nucleotides read TGTGCCAGCAGGAAACAGGGGTACTCCTACGAGCAGTACTTC. Encoded protein: CASRKQGYSYEQYF.

CDR3 amino acids: CASSGAGIGETQYF. The CDR3 region has the DNA TGTGCCAGCAGTGGTGCGGGGATTGGAGAGACCCAGTACTTC. This chain connects TRBV9 to TRBJ2-5; tentative D call: TRBD2 (6 bases). V was pared by 5 bases and J by 4 bases, with 15 bases between. Per the germline V gene, CDR1 is SGDLS and CDR2 is YYNGEE. This CDR3 has 14 residues.

The chain has TRBV5-1 and TRBJ1-5; 7 nucleotides match TRBD1. The CDR3 runs to 15 residues. CDR1 is SGHRS and CDR2 is YFSETQ in the germline V gene. V was clipped by 5 bases and J by 1 base; unmatched bases: 6. This CDR3 reads CASRLTGNSNQPQHF. The DNA of the CDR3 is TGCGCCAGCAGGTTGACAGGGAACAGCAATCAGCCCCAGCATTTT.

V gene TRBV7-9 combines with J gene TRBJ1-3; TRBD1 aligns across 10 bases. V was pared by 5 bases and J by 4 bases, with 5 bases of the junction left unmatched. Germline CDR1 is SEHNR and CDR2 is FQNEAQ (reference sequence). The CDR3 loop spans 15 amino acids. The CDR3 DNA reads as TGTGCCAGCAGCCCGACAGGGGGCGCCGGAAACACCATATATTTT. Its protein product is CASSPTGGAGNTIYF.

The chain is built from TRBV2 and TRBJ1-4; TRBD1 agrees at 9 bases. V dropped 3 bases and J dropped 6; count of bases not matched to a gene: 2. The CDR3 runs 14 residues. Germline values: CDR1 SNHLY, CDR2 FYNNEI. The CDR3 sequence is CASSDTGGYEKLFF. DNA for the CDR3: TGTGCCAGCAGTGACACAGGGGGCTATGAAAAACTGTTTTTT.

This chain links TRBV12-5 with TRBJ1-1; D ambiguous. The germline V gene has CDR1 LGHNT and CDR2 FRNRAP. The V end was cut by 0 bases, the J end by 4 bases, with 9 bases between. The CDR3 extends over 14 amino acids. The CDR3 DNA follows: TGTGCTAGTGGTTTGGTTCCGGGAGCCACTGAAGCTTTCTTT. It yields the protein CASGLVPGATEAFF.

The chain uses TRBV27 and TRBJ1-1; 8 nucleotides match TRBD1. The CDR3 has 12 residues. Germline V gene sequence: CDR1 MNHEY, CDR2 SMNVEV (reference sequence). The junction had 3 bases not matched to a gene; V was cut back by 5 bases and J by 7 bases. The CDR3 region is CASSPGQVEAFF. The CDR3 bases are TGTGCCAGCAGTCCGGGACAGGTTGAAGCTTTCTTT.

The chain joins TRBV28 to TRBJ1-2, with a tentative D call TRBD1 (5 bases). Germline values: CDR1 MDHEN, CDR2 SYDVKM. The CDR3 is 13 amino acids. V was cut by 4 bases and J by 5 bases, with 11 bases left in between. The CDR3 protein is CASSYAGGYGYTF. DNA of the CDR3: TGTGCCAGCAGTTATGCGGGGGGGTATGGCTACACCTTC.

The V call is TRBV18, the J call TRBJ2-7, with 9 bases identical to TRBD1. The J segment lost 2 bases and the V segment lost 0 bases, leaving 5 bases of the junction unmatched. From germline, CDR1 is KGHSH and CDR2 LQKENI. The CDR3 is 16 residues long. The CDR3 DNA sequence: TGTGCCAGCTCACCACCCGGACAGGGGCCCCCCTACGAGCAGTACTTC. Translating it yields CASSPPGQGPPYEQYF.

The chain combines TRBV5-6 with TRBJ2-7; TRBD1 matches at 9 bases. Germline V gives CDR1 SGHDT, CDR2 YYEEEE. This CDR3 comprises 17 residues. The trim removed 2 bases at V and 3 bases at J, leaving 12 bases unmatched. CDR3 loop: CASSLGQGTWWFYEQYF. The CDR3 bases are TGTGCCAGCAGCTTAGGACAGGGGACGTGGTGGTTCTACGAGCAGTACTTC. Drawing the rest from reference TRBV5-6 and TRBJ2-7, the complete variable domain is DAGVTQSPTHLIKTRGQQVTLRCSPKSGHDTVSWYQQALGQGPQFIFQYYEEEERQRGNFPDRFSGHQFPNYSSELNVNALLLGDSALYLCASSLGQGTWWFYEQYFGPGTRLTVT.

The chain combines TRBV18 with TRBJ2-1; 9 nucleotides agree with TRBD2. The CDR3 has 15 amino acids. The germline CDR1 and CDR2 sequences are KGHSH and LQKENI. After removal of 6 bases from V and 6 bases from J, the junction contained 9 bases not matched to a gene. CDR3 bases: TGTGCCAGCTCCACGGTAGCGGGAGTAGGCAATGAGCAGTTCTTC. Its protein is CASSTVAGVGNEQFF.

This chain uses TRBV6-5 with TRBJ2-5; 7 nucleotides line up with TRBD2. Germline trimming cut 2 bases from V and 11 bases from J; bases unmatched to any gene: 2. Germline V gene data show CDR1 as MNHEY and CDR2 as SVGAGI. The CDR3 has 11 amino acids. The CDR3 DNA reads TGTGCCAGCAGTTACGGGGGAGGGCAGTACTTC. Encoded protein: CASSYGGGQYF.

The V call is TRBV9, the J call TRBJ1-2; tentative D call: TRBD1 (5 bases). CDR3 length: 17 residues. Germline lookup yields CDR1 SGDLS and CDR2 YYNGEE. V was trimmed by 4 bases and J by 6 bases, leaving 25 bases between them. The CDR3 spells CASSPGETATRYNGYTF. As DNA, the CDR3 is TGTGCCAGCAGCCCGGGAGAGACAGCCACGCGGTATAATGGCTACACCTTC.

The chain joins TRBV10-3 to TRBJ2-5; 9 bases are shared with TRBD1. After removal of 1 base from V and 2 bases from J, the junction contained 2 bases not matched to a gene. The CDR3 has 15 residues. CDR1 and CDR2 (germline): ENHRY, SYGVKD. The CDR3 is CAISEWGQGQETQYF. The CDR3 nucleotides are TGTGCCATCAGTGAGTGGGGACAGGGACAAGAGACCCAGTACTTC.

The chain's CDR3 is CASRAGGPEKLFF. CDR3 in DNA: TGTGCCAGCAGAGCGGGAGGGCCTGAAAAACTGTTTTTT. The V call is TRBV6-5, the J call TRBJ1-4, with no clear D. V was cut by 6 bases and J by 7 bases, with 12 bases left in between. The CDR3 sequence is 13 residues long. Germline CDR1 is MNHEY and CDR2 is SVGAGI.